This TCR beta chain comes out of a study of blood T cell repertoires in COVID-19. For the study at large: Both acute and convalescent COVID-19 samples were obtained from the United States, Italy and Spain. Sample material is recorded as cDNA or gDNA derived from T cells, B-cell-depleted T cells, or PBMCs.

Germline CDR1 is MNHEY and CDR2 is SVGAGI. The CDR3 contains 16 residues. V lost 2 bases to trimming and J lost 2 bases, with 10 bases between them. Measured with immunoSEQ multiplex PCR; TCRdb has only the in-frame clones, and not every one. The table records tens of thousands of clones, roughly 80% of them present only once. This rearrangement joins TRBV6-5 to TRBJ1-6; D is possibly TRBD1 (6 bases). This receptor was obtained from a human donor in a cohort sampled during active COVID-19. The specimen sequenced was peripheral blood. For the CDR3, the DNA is TGTGCCAGCAGTTACACAGGGACGCCCTATAATTCACCCCTCCACTTT. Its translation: CASSYTGTPYNSPLHF.